The next 12 T cell receptor beta chains were all read from a single sample in a study of beta chain features in type 1 diabetes. What was sequenced were expressed TCRB transcripts, since all of the isolated RNA had been reverse transcribed. Using immunoSEQ multiplex PCR, the repertoire was profiled, and TCRdb retains in-frame clones only, with some absent. The sample consists of about 900,000 clones, roughly 17% of them appearing once. The specimen was naive CD4+ T cells from blood. The receptors shown here come from a woman under 30 in good health.

This chain uses TRBV7-3 with TRBJ2-1; D possibly corresponds to TRBD2 (6 bases). CDR3 length: 13 amino acids. The ends were cut back, 5 bases at V and 9 bases at J, with 14 bases in the middle. Germline V CDR1 and CDR2: SGHTA, FQGTGA. The CDR3: CASSQSRGGEQFF. DNA for the CDR3: TGTGCCAGCAGCCAATCACGGGGAGGTGAGCAGTTCTTC.

The chain combines TRBV28 with TRBJ2-3; D unresolved. The CDR3 runs 12 residues. Germline CDR1 reads MDHEN; CDR2 reads SYDVKM. Trimming took off 2 bases at V and 7 bases at J, with 7 bases between the two ends. The CDR3 loop reads CASSLIANTQYF. The CDR3 DNA reads TGTGCCAGCAGTTTAATAGCAAATACGCAGTATTTT. The variable domain in full, completed from reference TRBV28 and TRBJ2-3, reads DVKVTQSSRYLVKRTGEKVFLECVQDMDHENMFWYRQDPGLGLRLIYFSYDVKMKEKGDIPEGYSVSREKKERFSLILESASTNQTSMYLCASSLIANTQYFGPGTRLTVL.

The CDR3 DNA reads as TGTGCCAGCAGTTTAGGGCCGGCAGGGTGGAACACAGATACGCAGTATTTT. Translated: CASSLGPAGWNTDTQYF. V and J are TRBV28 and TRBJ2-3, with TRBD1 as a possible D gene (5 bases). The CDR3 covers 17 residues. Germline V CDR1 and CDR2: MDHEN, SYDVKM. V lost 2 bases and J 2 bases, leaving 17 bases between the germline ends.

The V call is TRBV7-2, the J call TRBJ2-3, with D unclear. The CDR3 is 13 residues long. From germline, CDR1 is SGHTA and CDR2 FQGNSA. Trimming shortened V by 5 bases and J by 2 bases, and 8 bases separated the two germline ends. The CDR3 protein is CASSPPYTDTQYF. CDR3 nucleotides: TGTGCCAGCAGCCCCCCCTACACAGATACGCAGTATTTT.

This clone was recorded a few times. This sequence joins TRBV28 and TRBJ2-1, with D possibly being TRBD1 or TRBD2 (5 bases each). CDR1 is MDHEN and CDR2 is SYDVKM in the germline V gene. This CDR3 is built from 14 residues. V was trimmed by 8 bases and J by 2 bases, leaving 13 bases between them. The CDR3 region is CASPPGRAYNEQFF. The CDR3 DNA is TGTGCCAGCCCCCCGGGGCGCGCCTACAATGAGCAGTTCTTC.

This clone was seen more than once but under ten times. The CDR3 protein is CASSARQGNEKLFF. The CDR3 coding sequence is TGTGCCAGCAGCGCCAGACAGGGGAACGAAAAACTGTTTTTT. The chain joins TRBV9 to TRBJ1-4, with 8 bases that match TRBD1. The CDR3 extends over 14 amino acids. CDR1 is SGDLS, CDR2 YYNGEE, per germline. With V trimmed by 3 bases and J by 8 bases, 6 bases remained unmatched. The full variable domain, rest sourced from reference TRBV9 and TRBJ1-4, is DSGVTQTPKHLITATGQRVTLRCSPRSGDLSVYWYQQSLDQGLQFLIQYYNGEERAKGNILERFSAQQFPDLHSELNLSSLELGDSALYFCASSARQGNEKLFFGSGTQLSVL.

V usage is TRBV28 and J usage is TRBJ1-2; the match to TRBD1 covers 9 bases. Per germline, CDR1 MDHEN and CDR2 SYDVKM. CDR3 length equals 14 residues. The trim removed 7 bases at V and 4 bases at J, leaving 7 bases unmatched. DNA of the CDR3: TGTGCCAGCATCTCCGGGACAGGGATCTATGGCTACACCTTC. This sequence encodes CASISGTGIYGYTF.

The chain couples TRBV28 to TRBJ1-5; TRBD1 might be the D (6 bases). The CDR3 sequence is 15 residues long. V dropped 5 bases and J dropped 9 bases, with 20 bases sitting between them. Per germline, CDR1 MDHEN and CDR2 SYDVKM. The CDR3 reads CASSATHRALWPQHF. For the CDR3, the DNA is TGTGCCAGCAGTGCAACTCACAGGGCCTTGTGGCCCCAGCATTTT.

The genes are TRBV19 and TRBJ1-5; D may be TRBD1 (5 bases). The V gene's germline CDR1 is LNHDA and CDR2 SQIVND (reference sequence). V gave up 6 bases and J gave up 4 bases, with 16 bases separating them. The CDR3 sequence is 15 residues long. CDR3 region: CASRPRGNLNQPQHF. DNA of the CDR3: TGTGCCAGTAGACCGCGGGGCAACCTTAATCAGCCCCAGCATTTT.

This clone has just a few counts. The chain carries TRBV5-4 and TRBJ2-3; 10 nucleotides line up with TRBD2. Germline assignment: CDR1 SGHNT and CDR2 YYREEE (reference sequence). The trim removed 4 bases at V and 5 bases at J, leaving 10 bases unmatched. CDR3 length: 16 amino acids. The CDR3 DNA follows: TGTGCCAGCAGCCTCAAAACTAGCGGGATGTTAGATACGCAGTATTTT. Its translation is CASSLKTSGMLDTQYF. The variable domain in full, completed from reference TRBV5-4 and TRBJ2-3, reads ETGVTQSPTHLIKTRGQQVTLRCSSQSGHNTVSWYQQALGQGPQFIFQYYREEENGRGNFPPRFSGLQFPNYSSELNVNALELDDSALYLCASSLKTSGMLDTQYFGPGTRLTVL.

This clone was found a few times. The V and J genes are TRBV7-9 and TRBJ1-4, with 7 bases fitting TRBD1. The germline gives CDR1 SEHNR, CDR2 FQNEAQ (reference sequence). This CDR3 spans 15 amino acids. With 3 bases clipped from V and 5 bases from J, the junction kept 6 bases outside the gene matches. The CDR3 loop is CASSFGTARNEKLFF. As DNA, the CDR3 is TGTGCCAGCAGCTTTGGGACAGCACGGAATGAAAAACTGTTTTTT. The full variable domain, rest sourced from reference TRBV7-9 and TRBJ1-4, is DTGVSQNPRHKITKRGQNVTFRCDPISEHNRLYWYRQTLGQGPEFLTYFQNEAQLEKSRLLSDRFSAERPKGSFSTLEIQRTEQGDSAMYLCASSFGTARNEKLFFGSGTQLSVL.

This clone came up a few times. The chain employs TRBV28 and TRBJ1-2, with D possibly being TRBD1 (5 bases). Germline V gives CDR1 MDHEN, CDR2 SYDVKM. V was shortened by 6 bases and J by 2 bases, with 10 bases between the two germline ends. This CDR3 spans 13 amino acids. The CDR3 DNA follows: TGTGCCAGCAGACGCCCAGGGAACTATGGCTACACCTTC. Its protein product is CASRRPGNYGYTF.